This TCR beta chain was recorded in a study of cytomegalovirus exposure and HLA in healthy donors (dated by TCRdb to the late 2010s). For context, the study as a whole: An earlier analysis of roughly 630 of the donors reported about 250 Gb of sequence data and some 100 million unique TCR beta sequences from 150 million to 200 million T cells. Approximately 300 gigabases of sequencing data and about 92 million unique TCR sequences made up an early release that covered over 550 HLA-typed donors. The genetic ancestry cluster associated with self-reported Caucasian donors included 65% to 90% of the 350 to 500 genotyped donors. The aim of the study was to test whether cataloging public T cell receptors could identify signatures of past pathogen exposure. Using immunosequencing, the study profiled T cell repertoires from around 670 subjects and related those repertoires to cytomegalovirus serostatus. Along with the roughly 710-subject first cohort, a separate validation cohort of around 110 different subjects was used. To predict cytomegalovirus infection status, the study combined high-throughput TCR immunosequencing, statistical association of individual TCRs with disease status, and machine learning. To study patterns of TCR occurrence, a later analysis re-analyzed previously published TCR beta repertoires from hundreds of donors and added high-resolution HLA genotyping. The later analysis used no new phenotypic data to find candidate immune exposures, relying instead on TCR beta sequences and their occurrence across donors. An earlier analysis of about 620 of the donors applied high-throughput TCR beta sequencing to assess whether each TCR beta V gene segment acted as functional or pseudogenic. Donor age, sex, ethnicity and CMV serostatus were compiled together with the repertoire data. Genome-wide SNP genotypes for about 60% of the roughly 670 donors were used in a later genetic analysis, which treated that subset as a discovery cohort. All discovery cohort repertoires had been generated on a single sequencing platform. HLA typing covered class I and class II loci at four-digit resolution. Typing coverage varied by locus: roughly 629-630 donors for A, B, C, DRB1 and DQB1; roughly 520 for DQA1; 606 for DPA1; approximately 490 for DPB1. Roughly 5 DR-DQ haplotypes were treated as single units for association and clustering because of strong linkage in the cohort. Among almost 400 genotyped donors of the cohort, an average of around 240,000 unique TCR beta nucleotide sequences were sequenced per donor, roughly 20% of them non-productive. Summary of the overall study and its limitations: Linkage disequilibrium might explain the correlated functional status among segregating V segments, but an unknown experimental factor could not be ruled out. A further reported finding was that TCR beta sequences accurately predicted the HLA-A and HLA-B alleles for most subjects in the first cohort. V-gene and J-gene trimming of TCR beta chains was associated with a missense DCLRE1C variant in a later genetic analysis, and the association was replicated in an independent cohort. Some IMGT-functional V segments, including TRBV6-2 and TRBV6-3, could not be distinguished by the 87-base-pair reads and were therefore excluded. Presence/absence analyses assumed roughly uniform sequencing depth across donors, an assumption that may not hold. In a later genetic analysis, fewer N-insertions in productive TCRs were reported among donors in an Asian-associated ancestry cluster than the approximately 630-donor mean. A cluster of highly shared sequence variants was judged likely to represent a technical artifact of the sequencing pipeline. When HLA alleles, especially DR and DQ, strongly co-occurred, TCR associations were difficult to assign to individual alleles. In an earlier analysis of under 600 of the donors, most TCR beta V segments were observed in productive rearrangements about 90% or about 30% of the time, broadly matching IMGT annotations. Because some donors lacked HLA typing at each locus, the association tests relied only on the typed subset. Most TCR sequences were observed very rarely across donors, whereas some public TCRs were present in many individuals. A later analysis found that HLA-associated TCR beta chains were more clonally expanded and had lower generation probabilities than equally common non-associated chains. Three of the identified cytomegalovirus-associated TCR beta chains were confirmed in vitro to be specific for cytomegalovirus antigens. According to a later analysis, TCR association rates differed among HLA loci, with DRB1 alleles showing the most associated TCRs and HLA-C alleles showing the fewest. A later analysis found that most CMV-associated TCR beta chains appeared HLA-restricted, with HLA associations seemingly driven largely by CMV exposure. In a later analysis, several top co-occurrence clusters were reported to appear linked to parvovirus B19, influenza, CMV and Epstein-Barr virus. The earlier analysis of about 600 of the donors excluded approximately 17 rarely observed V segments, including chromosome 9 orphons, because counts were too low. A total of fewer than 200 TCR beta chains were listed by the study as associated with cytomegalovirus. The classifier was reported to diagnose cytomegalovirus status with high specificity and sensitivity in both the original cohort and the validation cohort. Only TCR beta chains were sequenced in this cohort, and the absence of alpha or paired-chain data limited detectable features. The only immune exposure information available for the cohort was CMV serostatus. A later analysis associated approximately 17,000 TCR beta sequences with specific HLA alleles at a false discovery rate of 0.05. It was suggested by the authors that the approach could potentially be generalized to other disease states and immunological phenotypes.

The library was prepared using the immunoSEQ multiplex PCR assay. For the multiplex PCR, a mixture combining 60 forward primers for TCR Vbeta segments and 13 reverse primers for TCR Jbeta segments was used. The CDR3 region of rearranged TCR beta genes was amplified from genomic DNA with a multiplex PCR assay. The amplified TCR beta libraries were sequenced on the Illumina HiSeq System as 87-base-pair reads. In the source study's methods: Across the 500 to 750 repertoires, a later analysis counted some 80 million unique TCR beta chains, some 11 million of which were shared by at least two donors. Raw reads were error-corrected and collapsed into unique sequences with a nearest-neighbor algorithm that merged closely related sequences to remove PCR and sequencing errors. V, D and J gene segments were assigned by aligning CDR3 sequences to IMGT reference sequences. For a sequence to be retained, a match of at least six nucleotides was required to both a V gene segment and a J gene segment. A rearrangement counted as productive if the CDR3 had no stop codons and remained in frame with V and J, and every other rearrangement counted as non-productive. CDR3 was defined according to IMGT convention as the region running from the second conserved V-encoded cysteine to the conserved J-encoded phenylalanine. In an earlier analysis of around 600 of the donors, sequences lacking an unambiguous match to a single V gene segment were excluded. In an earlier analysis of around 590 of the donors, a V segment was called functional when productive rearrangements were above 56.7%, and segregating when the standard deviation between donors exceeded 5%. A statistical classification framework was built to diagnose cytomegalovirus status from the catalog of TCR beta chain sequences. In a later analysis, TCR nucleotide sequences were compared against IMGT/GENE-DB human TR gene sequences so that V and J genes could be assigned. In a later analysis, CDR3 sequences and most-parsimonious VDJ recombination scenarios were assigned using the TCRdist pipeline. In a later analysis, each TCR beta chain was defined by its CDR3 amino acid sequence together with its V-gene family, and reads without a unique V-gene family were excluded. In a later analysis, several hundred highly shared, low-generation-probability nucleotide sequences were removed to address suspected cross-contamination and a sequencing artifact. A later analysis calculated a clonal expansion index for each public chain from normalized within-repertoire ranks of inferred template counts. Generation probabilities in a later analysis came from a VDJ recombination model fitted to out-of-frame rearrangements, and those results were checked against IGoR. Hypergeometric tests were used in a later analysis to score TCR-TCR, TCR-HLA and TCR-CMV co-occurrence, with a repertoire-size bias correction applied to the TCR pairs. In a later analysis, false discovery rates were estimated by permuting HLA or CMV assignments 20 times. In a later analysis, co-occurring TCRs were grouped using DBSCAN, and TCRdist sequence similarity was added for clustering within HLA-allele-positive subsets. For co-occurrence clustering, repertoires with fewer than 30,000 or more than 120,000 public chains were excluded, along with roughly five repertoires with anomalous nucleotide sharing. This immuneACCESS table, as held by TCRdb, lists in-frame sequences with V and J called but not all clones. Of the missing ones, under half trace to an unresolved V gene in checked studies; the others have no known cause. That table gives V, J and clone size, and the DNA gave D and trimming. This sample comprises about 160,000 clones, around 72% of them detected only once. 7% of the sample lies in the top ten.

From cysteine to phenylalanine, the CDR3 is 14 amino acids long. Just CDR3 DNA is preserved here, 42 bases in frame from base 1. The germline V gene gives CDR1 as MNHNS and CDR2 as SASEGT. In total, more than 500 healthy bone marrow donors made up the cohort. At the time of sampling, every cohort member was nominally healthy, though immune exposures that went unrecorded were likely present. The donor was CMV seropositive and was included in the group of about 290 seropositive cohort members. Every donor gave a peripheral blood sample, and the peripheral blood mononuclear cells from that sample were used for TCR beta sequencing. Genomic DNA extraction from the blood cell samples was performed with the Qiagen DNeasy Blood Extraction Kit. As to this clone: This receptor's antigen is unknown. At one end the junction does not follow the germline gene, possibly because of a read error.

Sequencing input: PBMCs. The receptor chain draws on TRBV6-1 and TRBJ2-1; 9 bases in between match TRBD2. The receptor was derived from a woman in her thirties or forties in good health and CMV-seropositive. CDR3 sequence: CASSEASGGGAYLF. In nucleotides, the sequence is TGTGCCAGCAGTGAAGCTTCTGGCGGGGGGGCTTATCTCTTC.